The following is a T cell receptor (beta chain) sequence with its context. This record belongs to a study of sequential checkpoint blockade in melanoma. Study-wide context: First-line arms were nivolumab then ipilimumab, or the reverse, randomized 1:1. Both treatment sequences were followed by maintenance nivolumab.

Profiled with immunoSEQ multiplex PCR; TCRdb holds only in-frame clones, not every one. In the table there are around 15,000 clones, just under 95% of which are singletons. Treatment described: randomized to nivolumab then ipilimumab (arm A) or the reverse (arm B). Sorted cells were live CD3+CD8+, lacking CD19 and CD56, from PBMCs. The receptor was isolated from a human donor with melanoma. Here the sequenced sample was CD8+ T cells sorted from blood (inferred from file names), taken from a patient given nivolumab and ipilimumab in sequence.

CDR3 nucleotide sequence: TGTGCCAGCAGCTCAGCCGGGAACGAGCAGTACGTC. Translating gives CASSSAGNEQYV. The chain is built from TRBV7-9 and TRBJ2-7; perhaps TRBD2 as D (5 bases). CDR1 is SEHNR, CDR2 FQNEAQ, per germline (reference sequence). V dropped 4 bases and J dropped 5 bases, with 9 bases sitting between them. The CDR3 is 12 amino acids.